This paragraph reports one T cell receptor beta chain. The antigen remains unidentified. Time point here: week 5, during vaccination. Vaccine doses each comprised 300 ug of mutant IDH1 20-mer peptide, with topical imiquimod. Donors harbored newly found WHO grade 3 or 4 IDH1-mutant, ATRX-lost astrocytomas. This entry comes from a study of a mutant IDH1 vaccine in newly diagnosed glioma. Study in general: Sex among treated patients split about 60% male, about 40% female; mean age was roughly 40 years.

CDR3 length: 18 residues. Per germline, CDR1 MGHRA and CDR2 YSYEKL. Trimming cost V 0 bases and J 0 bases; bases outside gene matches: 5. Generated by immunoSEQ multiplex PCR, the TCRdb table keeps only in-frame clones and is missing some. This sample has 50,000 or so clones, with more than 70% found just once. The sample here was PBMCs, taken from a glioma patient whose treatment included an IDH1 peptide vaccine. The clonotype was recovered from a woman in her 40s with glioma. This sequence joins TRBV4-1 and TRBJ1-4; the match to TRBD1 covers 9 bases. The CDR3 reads CASSQDGGQGTTNEKLFF. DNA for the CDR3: TGCGCCAGCAGCCAAGATGGGGGACAGGGTACAACTAATGAAAAACTGTTTTTT.